Listed below are T cell receptor beta chains from one sample, sequenced in a study of blood T cell repertoires in COVID-19. Repertoires were generated with immunoSEQ multiplex PCR, while TCRdb's copy carries only in-frame clones and drops some. The sample includes around 230,000 clones, around 86% of them seen just once. Sequenced: peripheral blood. All receptors derive from a man in his fifties with COVID-19, enrolled during active disease. The CDR3 runs from the conserved cysteine through the conserved F or W. D genes are given only for firm matches. Size values are once, few and many counts, or a class for expanded clones, and some rows have none.

d_call j_call clone_size v_call cdr3_aa cdr3_nt
NA TRBJ2-5 NA TRBV9 CASSAYPGGLQETQYF TGTGCCAGCAGCGCCTACCCCGGGGGTCTCCAAGAGACCCAGTACTTC
TRBD1 TRBJ1-6 NA TRBV6-6 CASSTGQGYSPLHF TGTGCCAGCAGTACCGGACAGGGATATTCACCCCTCCACTTT
TRBD2 TRBJ2-1 NA TRBV7-7 CASSPWPSGGATYNEQFF TGTGCCAGCAGCCCCTGGCCCAGCGGGGGGGCCACCTACAATGAGCAGTTCTTC
NA TRBJ1-3 NA TRBV18 CASSPRTELSGNTIYF TGTGCCAGCTCACCAAGGACAGAGCTCTCTGGAAACACCATATATTTT
NA TRBJ2-5 NA TRBV6-5 CASSYDKYQETQYF TGTGCCAGCAGTTACGACAAGTACCAAGAGACCCAGTACTTC
NA TRBJ1-1 NA TRBV2 CASSVLTGAFF TGTGCCAGCAGTGTGCTGACTGGGGCTTTCTTT
TRBD1 TRBJ2-5 NA TRBV6-5 CASSPTGQETQYF TGTGCCAGCAGCCCGACAGGGCAAGAGACCCAGTACTTC
TRBD2 TRBJ2-1 NA TRBV7-3 CASSPLGLAGGYEQFF TGTGCCAGCAGCCCGTTGGGACTAGCGGGGGGTTATGAGCAGTTCTTC
TRBD2 TRBJ2-7 NA TRBV27 CASSLASGISYEQYF TGTGCCAGCAGTTTAGCTAGCGGGATTTCCTACGAGCAGTACTTC
NA TRBJ1-6 NA TRBV5-4 CASSSTTGNSPLHF TGTGCCAGCAGCTCGACCACAGGGAACTCACCCCTCCACTTT
NA TRBJ2-3 NA TRBV30 CAWSGIGSSTDTQYF TGTGCCTGGAGTGGAATTGGCTCTAGCACAGATACGCAGTATTTT
NA TRBJ2-2 NA TRBV18 CASSPPYNSFRAPGAGELFF TGTGCCAGCTCACCACCTTATAACTCCTTCCGGGCCCCCGGGGCCGGGGAGCTGTTTTTT
NA TRBJ1-2 few TRBV12-5 CASGLGGIVNGYTF TGTGCTAGTGGTTTGGGAGGTATCGTGAATGGCTACACCTTC
TRBD1 TRBJ1-5 many TRBV6-6 CASSHGTGRFSNQPQHF TGTGCCAGCAGTCACGGGACAGGGAGGTTTAGCAATCAGCCCCAGCATTTT
TRBD2 TRBJ2-5 NA TRBV7-9 CASSRAGRQNLETQYF TGTGCCAGCAGCCGAGCGGGGAGGCAGAATTTGGAGACCCAGTACTTC
NA TRBJ1-3 NA TRBV10-2 CASTQTPQSGNTIYF TGCGCCAGCACCCAAACCCCCCAGTCTGGAAACACCATATATTTT
NA TRBJ1-5 NA TRBV11-2 CASSITGGNNQPQHF TGTGCCAGCAGCATCACCGGGGGGAACAATCAGCCCCAGCATTTT
TRBD1 TRBJ1-2 NA TRBV2 CASNEKTGDGYTF TGTGCCAGCAACGAAAAGACAGGGGATGGCTACACCTTC
TRBD1 TRBJ2-7 NA TRBV3-1/TRBV3-2 CASSLKSRDRVRLYEQYF TGTGCCAGCAGCCTGAAGTCCCGGGACAGGGTCCGGCTTTACGAGCAGTACTTC
TRBD2 TRBJ2-5 NA TRBV5-8 CASSFRTSGPQETQYF TGTGCCAGCAGCTTCCGGACTAGCGGACCACAAGAGACCCAGTACTTC
TRBD1 TRBJ1-4 NA TRBV4-3 CASSQDGTGGGEKLFF TGCGCCAGCAGCCAAGACGGGACAGGCGGGGGTGAAAAACTGTTTTTT
NA TRBJ1-4 NA TRBV30 CAWNEFLREKLFF TGTGCCTGGAACGAGTTTCTCCGTGAAAAACTGTTTTTT
TRBD2 TRBJ2-1 NA TRBV6-1 CASSEVRLAGYNEQFF TGTGCCAGCAGTGAAGTTCGACTAGCGGGGTACAATGAGCAGTTCTTC
NA TRBJ2-1 NA TRBV7-9 CASSLWAGNNEQFF TGTGCCAGCAGCTTATGGGCGGGGAACAATGAGCAGTTCTTC
NA TRBJ2-3 NA TRBV11-2 CASSLGGVETDTQYF TGTGCCAGCAGCCTAGGGGGGGTAGAAACAGATACGCAGTATTTT
NA TRBJ1-2 NA TRBV19 CATQDSQGYGYTF TGTGCCACCCAGGACAGTCAAGGCTATGGCTACACCTTC
NA TRBJ1-1 NA TRBV12-5 CASGLVEGSTEAFF TGTGCTAGTGGTTTGGTAGAGGGCAGCACTGAAGCTTTCTTT
TRBD1 TRBJ1-4 NA TRBV28 CASRSYFLTGRFEKLFF TGTGCCAGCAGATCATATTTTCTGACAGGGAGATTTGAAAAACTGTTTTTT
NA TRBJ2-7 NA TRBV27 CASSIQSSYEQYF TGTGCCAGCAGCATACAGAGCTCCTACGAGCAGTACTTC
TRBD1 TRBJ1-2 NA TRBV6-5 CASSIQGDGYGYTF TGTGCCAGCAGTATACAGGGGGATGGCTATGGCTACACCTTC
NA TRBJ1-4 NA TRBV12-1 CASIIAQGSNEKLFF TGTGCCAGCATCATAGCACAGGGTTCTAATGAAAAACTGTTTTTT
TRBD1 TRBJ1-6 NA TRBV5-4 CASSLQGVYNSPLHF TGTGCCAGCAGCTTACAGGGGGTCTATAATTCACCCCTCCACTTT
NA TRBJ2-2 few TRBV7-8 CARQDPNTGELFF TGTGCCCGTCAGGATCCGAACACCGGGGAGCTGTTTTTT